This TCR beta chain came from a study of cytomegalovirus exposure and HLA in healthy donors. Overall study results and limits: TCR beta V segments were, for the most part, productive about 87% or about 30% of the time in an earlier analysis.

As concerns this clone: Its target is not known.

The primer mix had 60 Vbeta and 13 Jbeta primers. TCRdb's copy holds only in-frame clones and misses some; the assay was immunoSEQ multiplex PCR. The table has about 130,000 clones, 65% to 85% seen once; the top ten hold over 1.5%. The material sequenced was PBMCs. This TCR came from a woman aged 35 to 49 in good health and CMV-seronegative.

The CDR3 bases are TGTGCCAGCAGTTTATACGGTGGTCATAGCACAGATACGCAGTATTTT. Translated: CASSLYGGHSTDTQYF. The gene calls are TRBV28 and TRBJ2-3; no firm D call. This CDR3 region has 16 residues. V was clipped by 1 base and J by 0 bases, with 11 bases between them. The V gene's germline CDR1 is MDHEN and CDR2 SYDVKM.